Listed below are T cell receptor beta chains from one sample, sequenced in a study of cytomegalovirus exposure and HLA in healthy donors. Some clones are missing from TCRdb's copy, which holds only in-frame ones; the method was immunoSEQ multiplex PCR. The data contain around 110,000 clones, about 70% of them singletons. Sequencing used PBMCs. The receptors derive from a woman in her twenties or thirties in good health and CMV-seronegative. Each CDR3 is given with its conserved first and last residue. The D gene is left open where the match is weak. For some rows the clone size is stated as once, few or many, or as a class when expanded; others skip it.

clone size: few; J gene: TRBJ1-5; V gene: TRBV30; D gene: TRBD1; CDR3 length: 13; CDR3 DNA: TGTGCCTGGAGCCAGGGGGCTGATCAGCCCCAGCATTTT; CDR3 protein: CAWSQGADQPQHF
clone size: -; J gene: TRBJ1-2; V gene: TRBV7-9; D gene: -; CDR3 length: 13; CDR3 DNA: TGTGCCAGCAGCTTAGCCGGGGGTTGGGGCTACACCTTC; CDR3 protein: CASSLAGGWGYTF
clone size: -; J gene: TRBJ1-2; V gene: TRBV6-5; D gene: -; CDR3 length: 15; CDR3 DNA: TGTGCCAGCAGTTACTCGACGCAGAGGAACTATGGCTACACCTTC; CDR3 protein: CASSYSTQRNYGYTF
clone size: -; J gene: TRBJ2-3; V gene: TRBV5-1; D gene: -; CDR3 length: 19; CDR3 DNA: TGCGCCAGCAGCTTGGTCCCGCCTCTCAGACAGGCTAACACAGATACGCAGTATTTT; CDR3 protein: CASSLVPPLRQANTDTQYF
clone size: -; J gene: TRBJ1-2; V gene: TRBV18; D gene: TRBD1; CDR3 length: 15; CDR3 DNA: TGTGCCAGCTCACCGAGGGGACAGGGGGCCGATGGCTACACCTTC; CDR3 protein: CASSPRGQGADGYTF
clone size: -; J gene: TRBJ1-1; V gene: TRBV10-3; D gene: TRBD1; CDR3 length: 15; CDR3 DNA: TGTGCCATCAGTACGGGACAGGGGTCTAGGTCTGAAGCTTTCTTT; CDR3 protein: CAISTGQGSRSEAFF
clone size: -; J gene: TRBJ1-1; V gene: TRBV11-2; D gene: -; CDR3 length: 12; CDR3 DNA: TGTGCCAGCAGCGCGTCACAGGGTAGGACTTTCTTT; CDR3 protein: CASSASQGRTFF
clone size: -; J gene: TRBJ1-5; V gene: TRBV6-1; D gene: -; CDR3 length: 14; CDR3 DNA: TGTGCCAGCAGTGAAACAGGGCTCAATCAGCCCCAGCATTTT; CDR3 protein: CASSETGLNQPQHF
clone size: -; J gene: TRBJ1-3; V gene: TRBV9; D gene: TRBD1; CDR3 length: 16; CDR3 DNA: TGTGCCAGCAGCGTAGACAGGGGAGTTGGTGGAAACACCATATATTTT; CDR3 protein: CASSVDRGVGGNTIYF
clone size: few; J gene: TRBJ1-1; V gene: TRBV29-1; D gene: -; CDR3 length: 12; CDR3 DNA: TGCAGCGTTGAACAGGGTCGAACTGAAGCTTTCTTT; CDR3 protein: CSVEQGRTEAFF
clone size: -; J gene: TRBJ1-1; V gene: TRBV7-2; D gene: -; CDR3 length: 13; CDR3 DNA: TGTGCCAGCAGCTTAGCCCGGAACACTGAAGCTTTCTTT; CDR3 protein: CASSLARNTEAFF
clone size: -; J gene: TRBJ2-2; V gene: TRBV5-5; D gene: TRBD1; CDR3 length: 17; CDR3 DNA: TGTGCCAGCAGCTTCACCGGGACAGGGTCCATTGCCGGGGAGCTGTTTTTT; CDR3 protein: CASSFTGTGSIAGELFF
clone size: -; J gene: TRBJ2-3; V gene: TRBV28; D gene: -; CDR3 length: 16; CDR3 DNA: TGTGCCAGCAGTACCCTCTTGCGGGGCGATGTAGATACGCAGTATTTT; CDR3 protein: CASSTLLRGDVDTQYF
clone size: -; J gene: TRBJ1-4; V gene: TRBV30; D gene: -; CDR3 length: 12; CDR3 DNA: TGTGCCTGGACAGGGGTTAATGAAAAACTGTTTTTT; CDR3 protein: CAWTGVNEKLFF
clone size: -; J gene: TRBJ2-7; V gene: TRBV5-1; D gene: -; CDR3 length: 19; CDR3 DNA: TGCGCCAGCAGCCCCGGGTGGGCCAGGGGCCCCCCAACCTCCTACGAGCAGTACTTC; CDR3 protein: CASSPGWARGPPTSYEQYF
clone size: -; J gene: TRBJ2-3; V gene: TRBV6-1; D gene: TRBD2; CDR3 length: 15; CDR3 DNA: TGTGCCAGCAGTGGATTAGCGGGAGGGCCAGATACGCAGTATTTT; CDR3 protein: CASSGLAGGPDTQYF
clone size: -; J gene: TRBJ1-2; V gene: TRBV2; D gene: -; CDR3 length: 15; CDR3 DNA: TGTGCCAGCAGTGAAAATCGGCTAGGGGTCGATGGCTACACCTTC; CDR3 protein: CASSENRLGVDGYTF
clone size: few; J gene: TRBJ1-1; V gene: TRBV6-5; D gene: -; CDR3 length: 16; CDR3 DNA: TGTGCCAGCAGTTACTCCTTCGGTGGGGGAGGAACTGAAGCTTTCTTT; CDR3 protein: CASSYSFGGGGTEAFF
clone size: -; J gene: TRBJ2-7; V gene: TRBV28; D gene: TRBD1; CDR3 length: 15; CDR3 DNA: TGTGCCAGCAGTTTTTTCGGGACAGGGTCTTACGAGCAGTACTTC; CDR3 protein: CASSFFGTGSYEQYF
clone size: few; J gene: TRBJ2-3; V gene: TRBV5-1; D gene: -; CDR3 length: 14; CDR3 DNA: TGCGCCAGCAGCCTAGGGACTAGCACAGATACGCAGTATTTT; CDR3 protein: CASSLGTSTDTQYF